What follows are 31 T cell receptor beta chains derived from one specimen sequenced in a study of blood T cell repertoires in COVID-19. The protocol was immunoSEQ multiplex PCR, while the TCRdb copy is restricted to in-frame clones and leaves out a portion. The sample has about 230,000 clones, roughly 84% seen once. Sequenced sample: peripheral blood. The source of these receptors is a woman aged 45 to 65 with acute or convalescent COVID-19.

V gene TRBV5-6 combines with J gene TRBJ1-5; a possible D gene is TRBD1 (6 bases). Germline V CDR1 and CDR2: SGHDT, YYEEEE. The CDR3 covers 15 residues. Between the trimmed V and J ends, which lost 2 bases and 1 base, there was a span of 10 bases. The CDR3 bases are TGTGCCAGCAGCTTAGGGGGACCCAGCAATCAGCCCCAGCATTTT. This gives the protein CASSLGGPSNQPQHF. Full variable domain (missing parts from reference TRBV5-6 and TRBJ1-5): DAGVTQSPTHLIKTRGQQVTLRCSPKSGHDTVSWYQQALGQGPQFIFQYYEEEERQRGNFPDRFSGHQFPNYSSELNVNALLLGDSALYLCASSLGGPSNQPQHFGDGTRLSIL.

V and J are TRBV27 and TRBJ1-1; no reliable D call. Trimming removed 7 bases from V and 0 bases from J, with 9 bases in between. Germline V gives CDR1 MNHEY, CDR2 SMNVEV (reference sequence). This CDR3 comprises 13 residues. The CDR3 reads CASKLELNTEAFF. CDR3 in DNA: TGTGCCAGCAAATTGGAGCTGAACACTGAAGCTTTCTTT.

The rearrangement links TRBV28 to TRBJ1-1; D uncertain. CDR1 is MDHEN and CDR2 is SYDVKM in the germline V gene. The ends were cut back, 3 bases at V and 8 bases at J, with 7 bases in the middle. This CDR3 comprises 11 residues. Here the CDR3 reads CASSFSREAFF. In DNA form, the CDR3 reads TGTGCCAGCAGTTTTAGTAGAGAAGCTTTCTTT. The variable domain in full, with the rest retrieved from reference TRBV28 and TRBJ1-1, is DVKVTQSSRYLVKRTGEKVFLECVQDMDHENMFWYRQDPGLGLRLIYFSYDVKMKEKGDIPEGYSVSREKKERFSLILESASTNQTSMYLCASSFSREAFFGQGTRLTVV.

The gene calls are TRBV27 and TRBJ2-7; 8 nucleotides line up with TRBD1. Germline CDR1 MNHEY, CDR2 SMNVEV (reference sequence). The CDR3 contains 15 residues. V was pared by 6 bases and J by 3 bases, with 10 bases of the junction left unmatched. The CDR3 DNA reads as TGTGCCAGCAGCCCGGACAGGGCTCCCATCTACGAGCAGTACTTC. Translated: CASSPDRAPIYEQYF.

The chain recombines TRBV10-3 with TRBJ2-7; 9 bases align to TRBD2. Germline V lookup: CDR1 ENHRY, CDR2 SYGVKD. This CDR3 region has 15 residues. The trim removed 0 bases at V and 5 bases at J, leaving 5 bases unmatched. The CDR3 DNA follows: TGTGCCATCAGTGAGTCGCAGCGGGAGGTTGACGAGCAGTACTTC. This codes for CAISESQREVDEQYF.

The chain couples TRBV4-1 to TRBJ1-4; D is uncertain. This CDR3 has 14 amino acids. Germline CDR1 reads MGHRA; CDR2 reads YSYEKL. V lost 0 bases, J lost 8 bases, and 10 bases lay in between. The CDR3 sequence: CASSQDEGNEKLFF. CDR3 nucleotides: TGCGCCAGCAGCCAAGATGAGGGAAACGAAAAACTGTTTTTT.

The table lists this clone with a count of one. V gene TRBV19 combines with J gene TRBJ1-2; 7 bases are a match to TRBD1. This CDR3 contains 13 residues. The trim removed 10 bases at V and 8 bases at J, leaving 13 bases unmatched. Germline CDR1 is LNHDA and CDR2 is SQIVND (reference sequence). The CDR3 here is CATSPDRMRGYTF. In DNA form, the CDR3 reads TGTGCCACCTCCCCGGACAGGATGAGGGGCTACACCTTC.

V is TRBV5-1 and J is TRBJ2-1, with D maybe TRBD2 (5 bases). The V gene's germline CDR1 is SGHRS and CDR2 YFSETQ. V was cut by 0 bases and J by 0 bases, with 13 bases left in between. CDR3 length equals 17 residues. CDR3 nucleotides: TGCGCCAGCAGCTTGGTTGGCGGGTTAGCCTCCTACAATGAGCAGTTCTTC. Translated: CASSLVGGLASYNEQFF.

This sequence joins TRBV6-5 and TRBJ2-3; 8 bases line up with TRBD2. Germline V gene data show CDR1 as MNHEY and CDR2 as SVGAGI. The CDR3 covers 15 residues. With 5 bases clipped from V and 2 bases from J, the junction kept 6 bases outside the gene matches. CDR3 sequence reads: CASSPLAGPTDTQYF. CDR3 bases: TGTGCCAGCAGTCCCCTAGCGGGCCCCACAGATACGCAGTATTTT.

V and J are TRBV5-5 and TRBJ2-7; D is ambiguous. The V end lost 2 bases, the J end lost 2 bases, and 11 bases lay between the germline ends. CDR1 is SGHKS and CDR2 is YYEKEE in the germline V gene (reference sequence). The CDR3 contains 14 residues. CDR3 residues: CASSFKSEAYEQYF. CDR3 in DNA: TGTGCCAGCAGCTTCAAAAGCGAGGCCTACGAGCAGTACTTC. Based on the CDR3 plus reference TRBV5-5 and TRBJ2-7, the full variable domain is DAGVTQSPTHLIKTRGQQVTLRCSPISGHKSVSWYQQVLGQGPQFIFQYYEKEERGRGNFPDRFSARQFPNYSSELNVNALLLGDSALYLCASSFKSEAYEQYFGPGTRLTVT.

The chain links TRBV30 to TRBJ1-4; D gene unclear. This CDR3 is 14 amino acids long. The V and J ends lost 2 bases and 0 bases respectively, with 7 bases between them. Germline V gene sequence: CDR1 GTSNPN, CDR2 SVGIG (reference sequence). CDR3 sequence reads: CAWSRTATNEKLFF. CDR3 nucleotides: TGTGCCTGGAGTCGCACAGCAACTAATGAAAAACTGTTTTTT.

This chain connects TRBV7-8 to TRBJ1-5; no definite D call. The germline V and J ends were trimmed by 3 bases and 0 bases, with 9 bases remaining between them. The germline V gene has CDR1 SGHVS and CDR2 FQNEAQ. There are 15 residues in the CDR3. CDR3 nucleotides: TGTGCCAGCAGCTTTGGAGAAAATAGCAATCAGCCCCAGCATTTT. Its translation is CASSFGENSNQPQHF.

V usage is TRBV7-9 and J usage is TRBJ2-7, with 9 bases matching TRBD1. Germline V lookup: CDR1 SEHNR, CDR2 FQNEAQ (reference sequence). CDR3 length equals 16 residues. V lost 1 base and J lost 2; bases outside the gene matches: 6. This CDR3 reads CASSLGWTGDPYEQYF. CDR3 coding DNA: TGTGCCAGCAGCTTAGGATGGACAGGGGACCCCTACGAGCAGTACTTC.

A remark on this clone: At the DNA level, this CDR3 is encoded by other sequences in the same sample as well. The chain links TRBV7-2 to TRBJ2-3; D unresolved. CDR1 is SGHTA and CDR2 is FQGNSA in the germline V gene. There are 14 residues in the CDR3. Trimming removed 5 bases from V and 0 bases from J, with 9 bases in between. As DNA, the CDR3 is TGTGCCAGCAGCCCCCTCAGTAGCACAGATACGCAGTATTTT. This sequence encodes CASSPLSSTDTQYF.

The rearrangement uses TRBV25-1 and TRBJ1-2; TRBD1 aligns across 8 bases. Germline V lookup: CDR1 MGHDK, CDR2 SYGVNS. Losses at the gene ends were 1 base for V and 5 bases for J; bases not matched to a gene: 9. CDR3 length: 16 residues. The CDR3 DNA follows: TGTGCCAGCAGTGAATGGGGGACAGGAGGCAAATATGGCTACACCTTC. This codes for CASSEWGTGGKYGYTF.

This clone appeared once. V is TRBV10-3 and J is TRBJ2-1; D call uncertain. The CDR3 is 15 amino acids. V was trimmed by 6 bases and J by 0 bases, leaving 12 bases between them. Germline values: CDR1 ENHRY, CDR2 SYGVKD. The CDR3 loop is CAIRLRQSSYNEQFF. The CDR3 DNA is TGTGCCATCAGACTACGGCAGAGCTCCTACAATGAGCAGTTCTTC.

V usage is TRBV10-2 and J usage is TRBJ1-1; tentative D call: TRBD1 (6 bases). CDR3 length: 15 amino acids. Germline loops: CDR1 WSHSY, CDR2 SAAADI. The V end lost 5 bases, the J end lost 6 bases, and 19 bases lay between the germline ends. CDR3 DNA: TGCGCCAGCAGTTCACTCGTCAGGGCAGGGGCTGAAGCTTTCTTT. It is translated as CASSSLVRAGAEAFF.

The chain uses TRBV5-1 and TRBJ2-7; 7 bases fit TRBD2. V shed 2 bases, J shed 6 bases, and the junction held 8 bases outside the gene matches. The length of the CDR3 is 14 residues. The germline V gene encodes CDR1 SGHRS and CDR2 YFSETQ. CDR3 loop: CASSLGTTRSEQYF. The CDR3 DNA is TGCGCCAGCAGCTTAGGGACTACGCGGAGCGAGCAGTACTTC.

This clone showed up just a few times. The CDR3 protein is CASSQGQRGNTIYF. The CDR3 nucleotides are TGTGCCAGCAGCCAAGGGCAGAGGGGAAACACCATATATTTT. The genes are TRBV3-1 (or the pseudogene TRBV3-2) and TRBJ1-3; the D is unclear. The germline CDR1 and CDR2 sequences are LGHDT and YNNKEL (reference sequence). This CDR3 has 14 residues. Trimming pared 1 base from V and 4 bases from J, leaving 8 bases between.

The chain couples TRBV30 to TRBJ2-2; D may be TRBD1 (7 bases). Germline V CDR1 and CDR2: GTSNPN, SVGIG (reference sequence). There are 13 residues in the CDR3. Trimming left V 5 bases short and J 4 bases short, with 11 bases between. Written as DNA, the CDR3 is TGTGCCTGGGCCAGGGGGGTCACCGGGGAGCTGTTTTTT. Protein: CAWARGVTGELFF.

The count of this clone is one. The gene calls are TRBV12-5 and TRBJ1-2; D is possibly TRBD1 (6 bases). V was cut by 4 bases and J by 6 bases, with 15 bases left in between. This CDR3 is built from 14 residues. Germline V lookup: CDR1 LGHNT, CDR2 FRNRAP. The CDR3 DNA is TGTGCTAGTGGTTCCTCAGGGGCGCGAGATGGCTACACCTTC. Translated, it gives CASGSSGARDGYTF.

The gene calls are TRBV20-1 and TRBJ2-2; D may be TRBD1 (7 bases). The CDR3 spans 14 residues. The germline gives CDR1 DFQATT, CDR2 SNEGSKA (reference sequence). V was clipped by 3 bases and J by 4 bases, with 12 bases between them. The CDR3 region has the DNA TGCAGTGCTAGTTGGAGGGACAGCACCGGGGAGCTGTTTTTT. Its translation: CSASWRDSTGELFF.

The gene calls are TRBV6-4 and TRBJ2-1; the match to TRBD1 covers 7 bases. The CDR3 runs to 13 residues. J gave up 4 bases and V 7 bases, and 4 bases lay outside the gene matches. Germline-derived CDR1 and CDR2 are MRHNA and SNTAGT. The CDR3 here is CASTGTAYNEQFF. CDR3 coding DNA: TGTGCCAGCACCGGGACAGCTTACAATGAGCAGTTCTTC.

V usage is TRBV9 and J usage is TRBJ2-2; 15 bases align to TRBD2. V trimming: 4 bases; J trimming: 7 bases; junction bases outside the gene matches: 11. The length of the CDR3 is 18 residues. Germline V gene data show CDR1 as SGDLS and CDR2 as YYNGEE. The CDR3 DNA reads TGTGCCAGCAGCCCCCGGACTAGCGGGGGGGTTGTCGGCGGGGAGCTGTTTTTT. Amino acid sequence: CASSPRTSGGVVGGELFF.

The gene calls are TRBV10-3 and TRBJ2-2; TRBD1 aligns across 11 bases. Looked up from germline, CDR1 is ENHRY and CDR2 is SYGVKD. The length of the CDR3 is 16 residues. Unmatched junction bases numbered 7, after V lost 5 bases and J lost 5 bases. The CDR3 here is CAISPGQGVSTGELFF. The CDR3 DNA reads as TGTGCCATCAGTCCGGGACAGGGGGTATCAACCGGGGAGCTGTTTTTT.

As regards this clone: This sample includes further DNA sequences coding for the same CDR3. This chain joins TRBV4-1 and TRBJ2-5, with D possibly matching TRBD2 (6 bases). This CDR3 region has 13 residues. V lost 1 base and J 5 bases, leaving 8 bases between the germline ends. CDR1 and CDR2 (germline): MGHRA, YSYEKL. The chain's CDR3 is CASSQVRGETQYF. CDR3 nucleotide sequence: TGCGCCAGCAGCCAAGTACGGGGGGAGACCCAGTACTTC.

The sample holds a few counts of this clone. This chain connects TRBV30 to TRBJ1-2; a weak D match, TRBD1 (6 bases). Germline lookup yields CDR1 GTSNPN and CDR2 SVGIG (reference sequence). V lost 0 bases to trimming and J lost 4 bases, with 15 bases between them. CDR3 length: 15 residues. The CDR3, as DNA: TGTGCCTGGAGTGTACTTCGGACAGTCTCCTATGGCTACACCTTC. Translated: CAWSVLRTVSYGYTF. The whole variable domain, filled in from reference TRBV30 and TRBJ1-2, reads SQTIHQWPATLVQPVGSPLSLECTVEGTSNPNLYWYRQAAGRGLQLLFYSVGIGQISSEVPQNLSASRPQDRQFILSSKKLLLSDSGFYLCAWSVLRTVSYGYTFGSGTRLTVV.

The gene calls are TRBV28 and TRBJ2-4, with 8 bases aligning to TRBD1. V was pared by 9 bases and J by 0 bases, with 4 bases of the junction left unmatched. Per the germline V gene, CDR1 is MDHEN and CDR2 is SYDVKM. The CDR3 covers 14 residues. CDR3 coding DNA: TGTGCCAGTCGACAGGGGTTAGCCAAAAACATTCAGTACTTC. Amino acid sequence: CASRQGLAKNIQYF. The full variable domain, completed using reference TRBV28 and TRBJ2-4, is DVKVTQSSRYLVKRTGEKVFLECVQDMDHENMFWYRQDPGLGLRLIYFSYDVKMKEKGDIPEGYSVSREKKERFSLILESASTNQTSMYLCASRQGLAKNIQYFGAGTRLSVL.

The V and J genes are TRBV18 and TRBJ1-5; possibly TRBD1 for D (6 bases). Trimming pared 5 bases from V and 2 bases from J, leaving 19 bases between. The V gene's germline CDR1 is KGHSH and CDR2 LQKENI. The CDR3 sequence is 17 residues long. DNA of the CDR3: TGTGCCAGCTCAAAGTCCCGGGACATTTCTGGCAATCAGCCCCAGCATTTT. It encodes CASSKSRDISGNQPQHF.

CDR3: CAISESTGQRGNTEAFF. The CDR3 nucleotides are TGTGCCATCAGTGAGAGCACCGGACAGAGAGGGAACACTGAAGCTTTCTTT. This chain joins TRBV10-3 and TRBJ1-1, with D possibly matching TRBD1 (6 bases). Germline loops: CDR1 ENHRY, CDR2 SYGVKD. There are 17 residues in the CDR3. V was pared by 2 bases and J by 1 base, with 17 bases between.

This chain connects TRBV10-2 to TRBJ1-5, with D perhaps matching TRBD1 (6 bases). Trimming stripped 6 bases from V and 3 bases from J, with 15 bases between. Germline V gene sequence: CDR1 WSHSY, CDR2 SAAADI. CDR3 size: 15 residues. The CDR3: CASRITGSINQPQHF. The CDR3 region has the DNA TGCGCCAGCAGGATAACAGGGTCGATCAATCAGCCCCAGCATTTT.